The sequence of this TCR beta chain was determined in a study of regulatory T cells. Study-level points and caveats: Skewed V and J usage and few unique V-J pairs marked patient repertoires, most in Tregs. In CD3G-deficient patients, conventional CD4+ T cells were enriched for hydrophobic CDR3 residues at positions 6 and 7.

V gave up 3 bases and J gave up 2 bases, with 11 bases separating them. The CDR3 is 14 amino acids. Germline V gene lookup returns CDR1 SGHAT and CDR2 FQNNGV. The PCR used 52 TRBV and 13 TRBJ primers. Sequencing was performed with immunoSEQ multiplex PCR; in TCRdb, only in-frame clones are kept and a portion is missing. The repertoire holds 32,000 or so clones, with 92% as singletons. All CD3G-deficient patients showed autoimmunity, more severe in two. Patients aged 2 to 39 years had fewer naive and more memory CD4+ and CD8+ T cells. Points on this clone: What it recognizes is unknown.

The sequencing sample was made of conventional CD4+ T cells sorted from blood. The sequence was collected from a person aged 18 to 30 with CD3G deficiency. The chain joins TRBV11-2 to TRBJ2-7; D may match TRBD1 or TRBD2 (6 bases each). DNA for the CDR3: TGTGCCAGCAGCTTGGGTGGGGGGCCCTACGAGCAGTACTTC. This gives the protein CASSLGGGPYEQYF.